This passage covers 17 T cell receptor beta chains from one sample sequenced in a study of cytomegalovirus exposure and HLA in healthy donors. The repertoire was sequenced with immunoSEQ multiplex PCR; TCRdb's copy has only in-frame clones and lacks some. Of over 130,000 clones in the sample, approximately 86% were seen once. Sequencing was done on a sample of PBMCs. These receptors were collected from a man aged 18 to 30 in good health and CMV-seropositive.

This chain uses TRBV30 with TRBJ1-6, with no clear D. The length of the CDR3 is 15 residues. With 0 bases removed from V and 5 bases from J, the gap between germline ends came to 11 bases. The germline gives CDR1 GTSNPN, CDR2 SVGIG (reference sequence). CDR3 protein: CAWSVKTLDNSPLHF. Written as DNA, the CDR3 is TGTGCCTGGAGTGTTAAGACACTCGATAATTCACCCCTCCACTTT.

This chain links TRBV11-2 with TRBJ1-3, with unresolved D. Deletions cut 4 bases from V and 4 bases from J, with 5 bases between. Germline V gene lookup returns CDR1 SGHAT and CDR2 FQNNGV. The CDR3 runs 12 residues. CDR3 bases: TGTGCCAGCAGCTATAGAGGAAACACCATATATTTT. This encodes CASSYRGNTIYF.

CDR3 sequence (DNA): TGCGCCAGCAGCTTGTCGGGATACAATGAGCAGTTCTTC. It encodes CASSLSGYNEQFF. The chain employs TRBV5-1 and TRBJ2-1; maybe TRBD2 (5 bases). This CDR3 spans 13 amino acids. V was shortened by 1 base and J by 4 bases, with 6 bases between the two germline ends. Germline V gene data show CDR1 as SGHRS and CDR2 as YFSETQ.

The chain uses TRBV6-5 and TRBJ2-5, with D maybe TRBD1 (6 bases). Looked up from germline, CDR1 is MNHEY and CDR2 is SVGAGI. The CDR3 is made up of 15 amino acids. Deletions cut 0 bases from V and 4 bases from J, with 12 bases between. The CDR3 DNA follows: TGTGCCAGCAGTTACTCGCTAGGACAGCTAGAGACCCAGTACTTC. Protein sequence: CASSYSLGQLETQYF.

This chain joins TRBV10-1 and TRBJ2-5, with 8 bases identical to TRBD2. From germline, CDR1 is WNHNN and CDR2 SYGVQD (reference sequence). Trimming took 0 bases from V and 5 from J; bases not matched to a gene: 5. This CDR3 spans 15 amino acids. The CDR3: CASSESRLAGETQYF. The CDR3 DNA follows: TGCGCCAGCAGTGAGTCGAGGCTAGCGGGTGAGACCCAGTACTTC.

This clone was seen once. V and J are TRBV7-6 and TRBJ2-1; D perhaps matches TRBD1 (6 bases). V dropped 5 bases and J dropped 4 bases, with 15 bases sitting between them. Germline CDR1 and CDR2: SGHVS and FNYEAQ. The CDR3 consists of 15 residues. CDR3 sequence: CASSTQDSPYNEQFF. As DNA, the CDR3 is TGTGCCAGCAGCACCCAGGACAGTCCTTACAATGAGCAGTTCTTC.

CDR3 in amino acids: CASSPRPSEEGYTF. The CDR3 region has the DNA TGTGCCAGCTCACCAAGGCCATCAGAGGAGGGCTACACCTTC. V gene TRBV18 combines with J gene TRBJ1-2; D unclear. The V gene lost 2 bases and the J gene lost 8 bases, with 15 bases spanning the gap. The CDR3 sequence is 14 residues long. CDR1 and CDR2 (germline): KGHSH, LQKENI. Using reference TRBV18 and TRBJ1-2 for the parts outside the CDR3, the full variable domain is NAGVMQNPRHLVRRRGQEARLRCSPMKGHSHVYWYRQLPEEGLKFMVYLQKENIIDESGMPKERFSAEFPKEGPSILRIQQVVRGDSAAYFCASSPRPSEEGYTFGSGTRLTVV.

J is TRBJ2-7 and V is TRBV7-9; 10 bases map to TRBD2. From germline, CDR1 is SEHNR and CDR2 FQNEAQ (reference sequence). The CDR3 consists of 14 residues. The trim removed 5 bases at V and 2 bases at J, leaving 3 bases unmatched. The CDR3 sequence is CASSLSGGTYEQYF. The CDR3 DNA reads as TGTGCCAGCAGCCTTAGCGGGGGGACCTACGAGCAGTACTTC.

CDR3 nucleotides: TGCGCCAGCAGTGAGTTACGACTAGCCCCGCAGTATTTT. Amino acid sequence: CASSELRLAPQYF. J is TRBJ2-3 and V is TRBV10-1; TRBD2 aligns across 7 bases. This CDR3 region has 13 residues. CDR1 WNHNN and CDR2 SYGVQD come from the germline V gene (reference sequence). With 1 base clipped from V and 10 bases from J, the junction kept 5 bases outside the gene matches.

J is TRBJ1-5 and V is TRBV6-6; 11 nucleotides line up with TRBD1. The V segment lost 6 bases and the J segment 4 bases; nucleotides outside the gene matches: 5. This CDR3 has 15 residues. CDR1 and CDR2 from the germline V gene are MNHNY and SVGAGI (reference sequence). The CDR3 DNA is TGTGCCAGCAGCCCGCGGGACAGGGGGAATCAGCCCCAGCATTTT. Protein: CASSPRDRGNQPQHF.

Only one count was recorded for this clone. The DNA of the CDR3 is TGTGCCAGCAGCCCCCCGGGGTTAACTAATGAAAAACTGTTTTTT. The encoded protein is CASSPPGLTNEKLFF. This chain connects TRBV13 to TRBJ1-4; no firm D call. The CDR3 has 15 amino acids. Germline assignment: CDR1 PRHDT and CDR2 FYEKMQ (reference sequence). V lost 5 bases, J lost 1 base, and 11 bases lay in between. Using reference TRBV13 and TRBJ1-4 for the parts outside the CDR3, the full variable domain is AAGVIQSPRHLIKEKRETATLKCYPIPRHDTVYWYQQGPGQDPQFLISFYEKMQSDKGSIPDRFSAQQFSDYHSELNMSSLELGDSALYFCASSPPGLTNEKLFFGSGTQLSVL.

The chain is built from TRBV9 and TRBJ1-4, with 11 bases identical to TRBD1. V shed 0 bases, J shed 5 bases, and the junction held 3 bases outside the gene matches. The CDR3 extends over 16 amino acids. Germline assignment: CDR1 SGDLS and CDR2 YYNGEE. CDR3 coding DNA: TGTGCCAGCAGCGTAGGTAGGGACAGGGGGAATGAAAAACTGTTTTTT. Its translation is CASSVGRDRGNEKLFF.

The V gene is TRBV5-6, the J gene TRBJ2-5, with 9 bases matching TRBD2. This CDR3 comprises 15 residues. The V gene's germline CDR1 is SGHDT and CDR2 YYEEEE. J lost 5 bases, V lost 0 bases, and 5 bases had no gene match. In nucleotides, the CDR3 is TGTGCCAGCAGCTTGGTAGCGGGGGAGCGGGAGACCCAGTACTTC. Its protein product is CASSLVAGERETQYF.

This chain uses TRBV7-8 with TRBJ2-7, with TRBD1 matching over 9 bases. Germline V lookup: CDR1 SGHVS, CDR2 FQNEAQ. This CDR3 spans 14 amino acids. The trim removed 5 bases at V and 3 bases at J, leaving 5 bases unmatched. The CDR3 DNA reads TGTGCCAGCAGCCTAACAGGGGGCCACTACGAGCAGTACTTC. Translating it yields CASSLTGGHYEQYF.

V gene TRBV9 combines with J gene TRBJ1-5; D not resolved. Trimming left V 0 bases short and J 2 bases short, with 6 bases between. Germline assignment: CDR1 SGDLS and CDR2 YYNGEE. The CDR3 length is 14 residues. The CDR3 DNA follows: TGTGCCAGCAGCGTAGGTCCGGGCAATCAGCCCCAGCATTTT. This translates into CASSVGPGNQPQHF.

The chain has TRBV5-1 and TRBJ2-7; 10 bases are a match to TRBD2. The CDR3 runs to 16 residues. The trim removed 4 bases at V and 1 base at J, leaving 8 bases unmatched. Germline CDR1 SGHRS, CDR2 YFSETQ. The CDR3 nucleotides read TGCGCCAGCAGCGGGCATAGCGGGGGGACTTCCTACGAGCAGTACTTC. Translated: CASSGHSGGTSYEQYF.

The rearrangement joins TRBV2 to TRBJ2-5; weak D call: TRBD2 (6 bases). Germline V gives CDR1 SNHLY, CDR2 FYNNEI. The CDR3 consists of 13 residues. Trimming stripped 3 bases from V and 7 bases from J, with 12 bases between. Here the CDR3 reads CASSDFMGGTQYF. In nucleotides, the CDR3 is TGTGCCAGCAGTGATTTTATGGGAGGGACCCAGTACTTC. The full variable domain, rest sourced from reference TRBV2 and TRBJ2-5, is EPEVTQTPSHQVTQMGQEVILRCVPISNHLYFYWYRQILGQKVEFLVSFYNNEISEKSEIFDDQFSVERPDGSNFTLKIRSTKLEDSAMYFCASSDFMGGTQYFGPGTRLLVL.